A selection of T cell receptor beta chains follows, all from one sample in a study of beta chain features in type 1 diabetes. Produced via immunoSEQ multiplex PCR; TCRdb's table is partial and in-frame only. This sample has under 300,000 clones, with approximately 15% found just once. The specimen sequenced was naive CD4+ T cells from blood. Every receptor here comes from a man aged 25-40 years with type 1 diabetes. Both conserved end residues are part of each CDR3. The order of the fields is CDR3 DNA, CDR3 protein, V gene, D gene, clone size, J gene. D genes are given only for firm matches. The listing skips clone size in some rows; elsewhere it reads once, few, many or a size class.

TGTGCCAGCAGCGGGACAGGGACCTACGAGCAGTACTTC	CASSGTGTYEQYF	TRBV6-5	TRBD1	NA	TRBJ2-7
TGTGCCAGCAGCTTAATCCCCCAGCGATCGCATCAGCCCCAGCATTTT	CASSLIPQRSHQPQHF	TRBV7-9	NA	NA	TRBJ1-5
TGTGCCAGCAGTGACTCGGCGGGGGTGGGCACAGATACGCAGTATTTT	CASSDSAGVGTDTQYF	TRBV6-4	TRBD2	NA	TRBJ2-3
TGTGCCAGCAGCCCGCCAGGGGTGAGGAACTCCTACGAGCAGTACTTC	CASSPPGVRNSYEQYF	TRBV11-2	NA	NA	TRBJ2-7
TGTGCCAGCAGCTTAAGCACAGGGGTAAGGTACGAGCAGTACTTC	CASSLSTGVRYEQYF	TRBV7-9	TRBD1	NA	TRBJ2-7
TGCGCCAGCAGCTTGACGGCGGGAGGGCCGTACAATGAGCAGTTCTTC	CASSLTAGGPYNEQFF	TRBV5-1	TRBD2	few	TRBJ2-1
TGCGCCAGCAGGCTCGGGGGTCGTGATACTGAAGCTTTCTTT	CASRLGGRDTEAFF	TRBV5-1	NA	NA	TRBJ1-1
TGCGCCAGCAGCGAGGGACAGTCGAACACCGGGGAGCTGTTTTTT	CASSEGQSNTGELFF	TRBV5-1	TRBD1	few	TRBJ2-2
TGCGCCAGCAGCTTACAGGGGGCCCACGATACGCAGTATTTT	CASSLQGAHDTQYF	TRBV5-1	TRBD1	NA	TRBJ2-3
TGTGCCAGCAGCGCGGACAGGGGTCGTTCTTATGGCTACACCTTC	CASSADRGRSYGYTF	TRBV6-5	TRBD1	few	TRBJ1-2
TGTGCCAGCAGCGCGGGACTCTCCACAGATACGCAGTATTTT	CASSAGLSTDTQYF	TRBV9	NA	NA	TRBJ2-3
TGCGCCAGCAGCTCAGGGACAGGGGGTTCCTACGAGCAGTACTTC	CASSSGTGGSYEQYF	TRBV5-1	TRBD1	NA	TRBJ2-7
TGCGCCAGCAGCGTGGTTACAGGGAACACTGAAGCTTTCTTT	CASSVVTGNTEAFF	TRBV5-1	NA	few	TRBJ1-1
TGTGCCATCACCTCAACGACTAGCGGACTTACCGATGAGCAGTTCTTC	CAITSTTSGLTDEQFF	TRBV10-3	TRBD2	few	TRBJ2-1
TGCGCCAGCAGCTTGAAACTAGCGGGGGCCCCGGGAGAGACCCAGTACTTC	CASSLKLAGAPGETQYF	TRBV5-1	TRBD2	few	TRBJ2-5
TGTGCCAGCAGCTTGGCTGGACTAGCGGGAGGGACCCAGTACTTC	CASSLAGLAGGTQYF	TRBV5-4	TRBD2	few	TRBJ2-5
TGTGCCAGCAGTCCTTTCGGTGATAACTATGGCTACACCTTC	CASSPFGDNYGYTF	TRBV25-1	NA	few	TRBJ1-2
TGTGCCAGCAGGGAGGGAACCCAAGAGACCCAGTACTTC	CASREGTQETQYF	TRBV5-4	NA	few	TRBJ2-5
TGTGCCATCAGCCTACAGGGGGCCGGGGAGCTGTTTTTT	CAISLQGAGELFF	TRBV10-3	TRBD1	NA	TRBJ2-2
TGTGCCAGCAGCCAAGATAGTTCCGGGGAGGTGAATTCACCCCTCCACTTT	CASSQDSSGEVNSPLHF	TRBV4-2	NA	NA	TRBJ1-6
TGTGCCAGCAGTTTAGGGACCACAGGGTCAACCTATGGCTACACCTTC	CASSLGTTGSTYGYTF	TRBV6-5	NA	NA	TRBJ1-2
TGCAGCGTTGTGGCGGGCAGCAACTCCTACGAGCAGTACTTC	CSVVAGSNSYEQYF	TRBV29-1	NA	few	TRBJ2-7
TGTGCCTGGACCGCGTTGGCGGGACGCACAGATACGCAGTATTTT	CAWTALAGRTDTQYF	TRBV30	NA	few	TRBJ2-3
TGTGCCAGCAGTCTCACCGGCGGGTTTAGCGGGGAGCTGTTTTTT	CASSLTGGFSGELFF	TRBV27	NA	few	TRBJ2-2
TGTGCCAGTGCCTCTGGACAGCCCCAAGAGACCCAGTACTTC	CASASGQPQETQYF	TRBV19	NA	NA	TRBJ2-5
TGCGCCAGCAGCTTGGACGGGGCTGGAAACACCATATATTTT	CASSLDGAGNTIYF	TRBV5-1	NA	NA	TRBJ1-3
TGTGCCAGCACCCAACAACCTCGGGAGGTCAATCAGCCCCAGCATTTT	CASTQQPREVNQPQHF	TRBV7-2	NA	NA	TRBJ1-5
TGTGCCAGCAGCTTGAATTTGGCAGGGGCCGATGAGCAGTTCTTC	CASSLNLAGADEQFF	TRBV5-6	NA	few	TRBJ2-1
TGTGCCAGTAGTTCGACTAGCGGGGGGGCAGATACGCAGTATTTT	CASSSTSGGADTQYF	TRBV19	TRBD2	few	TRBJ2-3
TGTGCCAGCTCACCGGTCGAACAGAGTAATTCACCCCTCCACTTT	CASSPVEQSNSPLHF	TRBV18	NA	NA	TRBJ1-6
TGTGCCAGCACGGTGATGGGCGATACGCAGTATTTT	CASTVMGDTQYF	TRBV25-1	NA	few	TRBJ2-3
TGTGCCAGTAGAAAAGAGATTAGCAATCAGCCCCAGCATTTT	CASRKEISNQPQHF	TRBV19	NA	few	TRBJ1-5
TGTGCCAGCAGCTTGGGCCAAGGGGATCTCAACTATGGCTACACCTTC	CASSLGQGDLNYGYTF	TRBV5-6	NA	NA	TRBJ1-2
TGCAGTGCTACCAGGGGTCCTGGCTACACCTTC	CSATRGPGYTF	TRBV20-1	NA	NA	TRBJ1-2
TGTGCCAGCAGCCAAGAGAAGGGGGTGGAGACCCAGTACTTC	CASSQEKGVETQYF	TRBV4-2	NA	NA	TRBJ2-5
TGTGCCAGCAGCCGGAGCCACGGGACAGGCGTCTCTGGGGCCAACGTCCTGACTTTC	CASSRSHGTGVSGANVLTF	TRBV7-9	TRBD1	NA	TRBJ2-6
TGTGCCAGCAGCGTAGACCTACACAGCTCCTACGAGCAGTACTTC	CASSVDLHSSYEQYF	TRBV9	NA	NA	TRBJ2-7
TGTGCCAGCAGTAGGGCAGGGGGCGGCTATGGCTACACCTTC	CASSRAGGGYGYTF	TRBV6-6	TRBD1	NA	TRBJ1-2
TGCGCCAGCAGCCACCCCGGGACTAGCGGGAGCAATGAGCAGTTCTTC	CASSHPGTSGSNEQFF	TRBV4-1	TRBD2	NA	TRBJ2-1
TGTGCCAGCAGTCGCAAACAGGGGGCTTGGGAGACCCAGTACTTC	CASSRKQGAWETQYF	TRBV6-5	TRBD1	few	TRBJ2-5
TGCGCCAGCAGCCGGACAGGGGAAGAAAAACTGTTTTTT	CASSRTGEEKLFF	TRBV4-1	TRBD1	few	TRBJ1-4
TGTGCCAGCAGCTTAGGTCACAGGGGGAACACTGAAGCTTTCTTT	CASSLGHRGNTEAFF	TRBV13	TRBD1	few	TRBJ1-1
TGTGCCACCCGGCCCCGCGGGAGCAACGAGCAGTACTTC	CATRPRGSNEQYF	TRBV19	TRBD2	NA	TRBJ2-7
TGTGCCAGTAGTGCCGGGACTTTGGGCGCTGGCTACACCTTC	CASSAGTLGAGYTF	TRBV19	NA	few	TRBJ1-2
TGTGCCAGCAGCTTAGAGGGAGTGAGCAATCAGCCCCAGCATTTT	CASSLEGVSNQPQHF	TRBV7-2	NA	few	TRBJ1-5
TGTGCCTGGAGTACAGGGTTGGAGACCCAGTACTTC	CAWSTGLETQYF	TRBV30	NA	few	TRBJ2-5
TGCGCCAGCAGCTTCCTGGACAGGGAGGAGACCCAGTACTTC	CASSFLDREETQYF	TRBV5-1	TRBD1	NA	TRBJ2-5
TGCAGCGTTAACATTGCTGAAAAACTGTTTTTT	CSVNIAEKLFF	TRBV29-1	NA	NA	TRBJ1-4
TGTGCCAGCAGCTTAGCGGGAGGCCCACGCGAGCAGTACTTC	CASSLAGGPREQYF	TRBV7-2	NA	few	TRBJ2-7
TGTGCCAGCAGTCCCGATACAGGGCGCGGGCCCCAGCATTTT	CASSPDTGRGPQHF	TRBV6-1	NA	NA	TRBJ1-5
TGTGCCAGCAGGCTAGGGACTGGAGGCTACACCTTC	CASRLGTGGYTF	TRBV2	NA	once	TRBJ1-2
TGTGCCAGCAGCCCCGACGGAACGGGTGTACAAGAGACCCAGTACTTC	CASSPDGTGVQETQYF	TRBV7-9	NA	NA	TRBJ2-5
TGTGCTAGTGGTTTGGTAAGGGCAGGGGGTGGAGAGCAGTACTTC	CASGLVRAGGGEQYF	TRBV12-5	TRBD1	NA	TRBJ2-7
TGTGCCAGCAGCTTGGGGGAGGGGGGCAATCAGCCCCAGCATTTT	CASSLGEGGNQPQHF	TRBV7-6	NA	few	TRBJ1-5
TGCGCCAGCAGCCCCTTAGCGGGGAGCTCCTACAATGAGCAGTTCTTC	CASSPLAGSSYNEQFF	TRBV5-1	TRBD2	few	TRBJ2-1
TGTGCCAGTAGTATAGCGGAGAACTATGGCTACACCTTC	CASSIAENYGYTF	TRBV19	NA	NA	TRBJ1-2
TGTGCCAGCAGTGAAGCGACGGGTGCTCAGTACTTC	CASSEATGAQYF	TRBV6-1	NA	few	TRBJ2-4